This T cell receptor beta chain was sequenced for a study of blood T cell repertoires in COVID-19. For the study at large: Samples taken during acute and convalescent COVID-19 were collected in the United States, Italy and Spain. T cells, B-cell-depleted T cells, or PBMCs provided the cDNA or gDNA that served as material.

The CDR3 has 11 residues. The V and J ends lost 5 bases and 2 bases, in that order; junction bases with no gene match: 0. The germline CDR1 and CDR2 sequences are DFQATT and SNEGSKA (reference sequence). In the original processing: Amplification of reference gene primers provided the estimated nucleated cell counts. Profiling relied on immunoSEQ multiplex PCR, and the TCRdb table lists in-frame clones only, not all of them. Clonal size and the V and J genes are those of that table, whereas D and trimming came from the DNA. The sample holds 300,000 to 450,000 clones; around 87% are singletons and the top ten take over 9.5%. A Seattle source enrolled patients during active infection and followed them longitudinally.

Sequenced: peripheral blood. V and J are TRBV20-1 and TRBJ2-7; 7 bases line up with TRBD2. The sequence came from a woman aged 25 to 39 with COVID-19, enrolled during active disease. The CDR3 is CSAREAYEQYF. The CDR3, as DNA: TGCAGTGCTCGGGAGGCCTACGAGCAGTACTTC.